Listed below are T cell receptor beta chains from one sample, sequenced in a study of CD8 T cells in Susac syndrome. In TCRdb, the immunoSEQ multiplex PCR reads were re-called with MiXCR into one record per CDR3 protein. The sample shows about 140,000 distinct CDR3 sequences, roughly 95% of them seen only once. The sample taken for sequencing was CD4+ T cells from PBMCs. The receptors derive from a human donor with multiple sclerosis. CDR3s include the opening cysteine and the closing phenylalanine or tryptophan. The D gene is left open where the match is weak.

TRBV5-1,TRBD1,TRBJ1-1,TGCGCCAGCAGCCTACCGGGACAGGGGAGAACTGAAGCTTTCTTT,CASSLPGQGRTEAFF
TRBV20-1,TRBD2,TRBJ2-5,TGCAGTGGGGCTAGCGGGGGCCAAGAGACCCAGTACTTC,CSGASGGQETQYF
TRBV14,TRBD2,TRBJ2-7,TGTGCCAGCAGCCAAGAGGGACTAGCCTACGAGCAGTACTTC,CASSQEGLAYEQYF
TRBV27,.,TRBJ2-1,TGTGCCAGCAGTTTAGGGAGAAGTAGTGCGGGCAATGAGCAGTTCTTC,CASSLGRSSAGNEQFF
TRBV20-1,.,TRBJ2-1,TGCAGTGCTCTTCTGCGGTTCAATGAGCAGTTCTTC,CSALLRFNEQFF
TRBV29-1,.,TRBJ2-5,TGCAGCGTTGTCCCGGAGAAAGAGACCCAGTACTTC,CSVVPEKETQYF
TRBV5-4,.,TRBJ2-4,TGTGCCAGCAGCTCCCCGGGAGCTTTAGCCAAAAACATTCAGTACTTC,CASSSPGALAKNIQYF
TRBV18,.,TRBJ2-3,TGTGCCAGCTCACCCTTACTCAGGAGCCCAGATACGCAGTATTTT,CASSPLLRSPDTQYF
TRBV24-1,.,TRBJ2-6,TGTGCCACCAGTGATGGGGGACTTTCTGGGGCCAACGTCCTGACTTTC,CATSDGGLSGANVLTF
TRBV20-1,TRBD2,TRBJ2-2,TGCAGTGCTAGGCCAGCGGGAGGCGGGACCGGGGAGCTGTTTTTT,CSARPAGGGTGELFF
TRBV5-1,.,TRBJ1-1,TGCGCCAGCAGCCCGAGAGGCGGGGGCTACATTGAAGCTTTCTTT,CASSPRGGGYIEAFF
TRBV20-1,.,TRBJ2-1,TGCAGTGCTGAGGGGACCGTGGTGGGGCAGTTCTTC,CSAEGTVVGQFF
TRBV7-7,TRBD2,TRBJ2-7,TGTGCTAGCAGCCCCCTCACGGGACTAGCGTTTAACGAGCAGTACTTC,CASSPLTGLAFNEQYF
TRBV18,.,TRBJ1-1,TGTGCCAGCTCACCCGTTCAGCTTCAAGCTTTCTTT,CASSPVQLQAFF
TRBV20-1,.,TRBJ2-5,TGCAGTGCTATCTCCGGCAGGCAGTGGGAGGAGACCCAGTACTTC,CSAISGRQWEETQYF
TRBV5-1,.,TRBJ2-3,TGCGCCAGCAGCTTGGTGGCCCCCACAGATACGCAGTATTTT,CASSLVAPTDTQYF
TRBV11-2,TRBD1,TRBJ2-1,TGTGCCAGCAGCGTGGGACAGGGGGTGGGTGAGCAGTTCTTC,CASSVGQGVGEQFF